This TCR beta chain was documented in a study of T cell repertoires in cytomegalovirus infection. Trimming took 0 bases from V and 4 from J; bases not matched to a gene: 6. The length of the CDR3 is 15 residues. Germline CDR1 DFQATT, CDR2 SNEGSKA (reference sequence). TCRdb re-called the reads through MiXCR, storing one row per CDR3 protein. Of about 920,000 distinct CDR3 sequences in the sample, approximately 33% were seen once. A word on this clonotype: Its antigen is as yet unknown.

The sequence derives from a human donor in good health (CMV status not recorded). Some clones in this sample may be carry-over from other donors' samples. V is TRBV20-1 and J is TRBJ2-3, with 8 nucleotides matching TRBD1. This material consisted of cultured CD8+ T cells from PBMCs, taken from culture after CMV antigen stimulation. The CDR3 reads CSARDPRGQSDTQYF. The CDR3 DNA is TGCAGTGCTAGAGATCCCAGGGGGCAATCAGATACGCAGTATTTT.